This T cell receptor (beta chain) emerged from a study of T cell responses to AZD1222 COVID-19 vaccine. Whole-study findings and limits: Every sample of the repertoires postdated the peak T cell response. Researchers report vaccine-associated CD4 TCRs spanning spike, with dominance at 160-218 and 743-854.

To note about this clone: Its matching antigen is unknown.

Per germline, CDR1 MDHEN and CDR2 SYDVKM. CDR3 length equals 13 residues. V dropped 8 bases and J dropped 2 bases, with 12 bases sitting between them. Sequenced by immunoSEQ multiplex PCR; TCRdb stores in-frame clones only, minus some. The top ten hold more than 15% of the sample, which has 100,000 or so clones, 87% seen once. The input for sequencing was peripheral blood, taken on day 0 of AZD1222 vaccination. This chain links TRBV28 with TRBJ1-1; D gene ambiguous. The clonotype originates from an adult in good health. The CDR3 sequence: CASRIQSNTEAFF. Written as DNA, the CDR3 is TGTGCCAGCCGCATACAGAGTAACACTGAAGCTTTCTTT.